This TCR beta chain was retrieved from a study of blood T cell repertoires in COVID-19 (TCRdb year 2020). With regard to the full study: The collaborator samples originated in the United States, Italy and Spain and spanned the acute and convalescent phases of COVID-19. The material from the prospective study consisted of cDNA or gDNA derived from T cells, B-cell-depleted T cells, or PBMCs. The dataset comprised deeply sampled blood TCRbeta repertoires from subjects exposed to, actively infected with, or recovered from COVID-19. The repertoires were released in a freely available public database intended as a resource for research on the immune response to SARS-CoV-2. Samples were obtained from the ongoing ImmuneRACE study (first 160 participants) and from about 1,300 subjects provided by 6 global collaborators. Sample metadata almost always included a de-identified subject ID, COVID-19 status, age in years and sex. Where available, HLA class I and class II types were obtained from metadata supplied by the sample provider rather than from assay-based typing. Points the paper makes about the study in general: The quantity of clinical and demographic metadata differed by source and by participant and was supplied without curation.

In regard to this clone: What this receptor recognizes is not known. The sample holds no much larger clone one base away, and base qualities are not on file.

Samples from volunteer blood donors who had recovered from COVID-19 were contributed by a second Seattle source. Collaborating institutions collected whole blood in K2EDTA tubes following their own protocols. For TCRbeta analysis, collaborators shipped samples as frozen whole blood, isolated PBMCs, or DNA extracted from either of those sample types. V is trimmed back by 4 bases and J by 2 bases, and the junction contains 10 bases that no gene match accounts for. Per the germline V gene, KGHDR is the CDR1 and SFDVKD is the CDR2. Its CDR3 holds 17 amino acids, cysteine through phenylalanine. Here the CDR3 DNA is all that survives: 51 bases in frame from base 1. TCRbeta CDR3 regions were amplified from genomic DNA by means of the immunoSEQ Assay, a bias-controlled multiplex PCR. As for how the authors treated the data: Nucleated cell counts per sample were estimated from amplification of reference gene primers within the assay. Sequence reads were collapsed and filtered to measure the absolute abundance of every unique TCRbeta CDR3 rearrangement. For each sample, productive Simpson clonality was calculated as the square root of Simpson's diversity index across productive rearrangements. TCRdb retrieved this table from immuneACCESS and kept in-frame rearrangements only. Not all clones are present; in checked studies, unresolved V genes account for under half, and no reason is known for the remainder. The V and J calls and clone size were taken over from that table, and D and trimming were inferred from the DNA. The sample table lists a few hundred thousand clones, approximately 89% of them with a count of one. Roughly 7.1% of the sample is taken by the ten largest.

What was sequenced was peripheral blood. Recombination linked TRBV24-1 to TRBJ2-5; TRBD2 fits 9 bases in the junction. The clonotype was recovered from a woman between 50 and 59 years old who had recovered from COVID-19. This receptor has the CDR3 CATSDTGTSTPQETQYF. DNA sequence: TGTGCCACCAGTGACACCGGGACTAGCACTCCTCAAGAGACCCAGTACTTC.